This T cell receptor (beta chain) was captured in a study of blood T cell repertoires in COVID-19. As for the study in general: Sites in the United States, Italy and Spain provided acute and convalescent COVID-19 samples.

Germline V gene lookup returns CDR1 SGHRS and CDR2 YFSETQ. Trimming removed 4 bases at V and 3 bases at J, with 13 bases between. The CDR3 totals 14 residues. Produced via immunoSEQ multiplex PCR; TCRdb's table is partial and in-frame only. Of about 300,000 clones in the sample, more than 75% were seen once. Participants were aged 18 to 89 years, lived in 24 US areas, and enrolled virtually. Membership in each cohort depended on participant-reported clinical history. Sequencing was done on a sample of PBMCs or T cells enriched from blood (not recorded which). The V and J genes are TRBV5-1 and TRBJ1-2; weak D call: TRBD1 (5 bases). The sequence was obtained from a man aged 30 to 39 who had recovered from COVID-19. The CDR3 sequence is CASSLAGFDYGYTF. The CDR3, as DNA: TGCGCCAGCAGCCTGGCAGGGTTCGACTATGGCTACACCTTC. The whole variable domain, remainder taken from reference TRBV5-1 and TRBJ1-2, is KAGVTQTPRYLIKTRGQQVTLSCSPISGHRSVSWYQQTPGQGLQFLFEYFSETQRNKGNFPGRFSGRQFSNSRSEMNVSTLELGDSALYLCASSLAGFDYGYTFGSGTRLTVV.